This section outlines one T cell receptor beta chain sequence together with its context. The antigen is undetermined. After removal of 4 bases from V and 8 bases from J, the junction contained 10 bases not matched to a gene. CDR1 and CDR2 from the germline V gene are SGHTA and FQGNSA. The length of the CDR3 is 15 residues. These data belong to a study of T-cell reconstitution after alpha-beta-depleted transplantation in children. Study-wide results and limits: Alpha-beta T cells present about two months after transplant were reported to originate from several hundred expanded graft clones. T cells produced anew were the main source of T-cell counts and diversity one year after transplant. Recipient T cells and thymic progenitors that survived gave rise to the high TCRbeta diversity observed at day 60 in some patients.

Researchers prepared the TCRbeta library using unique molecular identifiers, the study reports. TCRdb ran MiXCR on the PCR reads and lists one entry per CDR3 protein. The repertoire has more than 200,000 distinct CDR3 sequences, about 24% of them found once; the top ten carry 4% to 6%. Sample: PBMCs, mostly from graft donor cells, taken 360 days after TCRalphabeta/CD19-depleted stem cell transplant. The sequence was obtained from a female patient under 10 years old who had a stem cell transplant for congenital amegakaryocytic thrombocytopenia, so the T cells may come from the graft donor. The J gene is TRBJ2-1, the V gene TRBV7-2, with 8 positions matching TRBD2. This CDR3 reads CASSSDGRAIDEQFF. For the CDR3, the DNA is TGTGCCAGCAGCTCAGACGGGAGGGCCATCGATGAGCAGTTCTTC.